This TCR beta chain stems from a study of type 1 regulatory T cells. Turning to the study itself: This in vitro CD4 product, T-allo10, is enriched for Tr1 cells and alloantigen-specific.

Germline CDR1 and CDR2: SEHNR and FQNEAQ (reference sequence). V lost 5 bases to trimming and J lost 5 bases; unmatched junction nucleotides: 9. The CDR3 has 16 residues. Graft donor-derived T-allo10 cells were described as host-alloantigen-specific, anergic, and alloantigen-specifically suppressive. TCRdb reprocessed the reads with MiXCR, giving one entry per CDR3 protein. The sample lists about 74,000 distinct CDR3 sequences, 55% to 80% occurring once. To note about this clonotype: Its antigen is not identified.

The sample comprised cultured T cells, either the whole culture or a sorted T cell fraction (not recorded which). The subset: Tr1-enriched cell product generated in vitro against host alloantigens. The sequence was obtained from a human donor in good health. The V gene is TRBV7-9, the J gene TRBJ2-2, with 9 bases lining up with TRBD1. The CDR3 DNA follows: TGTGCCAGCAGCGAACAGGGGGCGGTGAGGACCGGGGAGCTGTTTTTT. This sequence encodes CASSEQGAVRTGELFF.